Sequencing of this TCR beta chain was carried out in a study of cytomegalovirus exposure and HLA in healthy donors. With 60 Vbeta and 13 Jbeta primers, the PCR was carried out. Assay used: immunoSEQ multiplex PCR; TCRdb lists only in-frame clones, some missing. The repertoire has some 90,000 clones, approximately 80% of them found once; the top ten carry approximately 3.8%. Note on this clone: Its antigen is still unknown.

Study findings and constraints: The listing of 150 to 200 TCR beta chains classed them as cytomegalovirus-associated.

CDR3 length: 14 residues. V was clipped by 3 bases and J by 4 bases, with 12 bases between them. CDR1 MDHEN and CDR2 SYDVKM come from the germline V gene. The chain carries TRBV28 and TRBJ1-2; weak D call: TRBD1 (6 bases). What was sequenced was PBMCs. The sequence was collected from a man over 45 in good health and CMV-seronegative. The CDR3, as DNA: TGTGCCAGCAGTTTGGGCAGGGGCGTCTATGGCTACACCTTC. As protein: CASSLGRGVYGYTF.